The 18 T cell receptor beta chains in this list originate from one sample, sequenced in a study of cytotoxic CD8 clonotypes in ibrutinib-treated CLL. TCRdb's copy holds only in-frame clones and misses some; the assay was immunoSEQ multiplex PCR. The table has approximately 320,000 clones, roughly 70% seen once. The sequencing used PBMCs, collected after 36 months of ibrutinib treatment. The receptor set was obtained from a human donor with chronic lymphocytic leukemia.

This rearrangement joins TRBV4-1 to TRBJ1-1; 9 nucleotides align to TRBD1. CDR3 length: 15 residues. Losses at the gene ends were 0 bases for V and 5 bases for J; bases not matched to a gene: 4. Germline loops: CDR1 MGHRA, CDR2 YSYEKL. CDR3 residues: CASSQDPTGGTEAFF. The CDR3 DNA reads TGCGCCAGCAGCCAAGATCCGACAGGGGGGACTGAAGCTTTCTTT.

The chain employs TRBV28 and TRBJ2-7; 7 nucleotides line up with TRBD1. CDR1 and CDR2 from the germline V gene are MDHEN and SYDVKM. CDR3 length equals 21 residues. V was clipped by 3 bases and J by 1 base; unmatched bases: 24. The CDR3 DNA follows: TGTGCCAGCAGTTTTCCACTTTCCGGCCCCGCTTTGGACAGGAGTTCCTACGAGCAGTACTTC. It codes for CASSFPLSGPALDRSSYEQYF.

V and J are TRBV28 and TRBJ2-6; D is undetermined. The V gene lost 6 bases and the J gene lost 0 bases, with 3 bases spanning the gap. The CDR3 runs to 13 residues. Germline-derived CDR1 and CDR2 are MDHEN and SYDVKM. The CDR3 protein is CASSPSGANVLTF. In nucleotides, the CDR3 is TGTGCCAGCAGCCCCTCTGGGGCCAACGTCCTGACTTTC.

This rearrangement joins TRBV5-1 to TRBJ1-1; D call uncertain. Germline values: CDR1 SGHRS, CDR2 YFSETQ. The CDR3 totals 17 residues. V dropped 0 bases and J dropped 1 base, with 16 bases sitting between them. CDR3 sequence: CASSLVGAGPPNTEAFF. DNA for the CDR3: TGCGCCAGCAGCTTGGTGGGCGCAGGACCGCCGAACACTGAAGCTTTCTTT. Full variable domain (rest looked up from reference TRBV5-1 and TRBJ1-1): KAGVTQTPRYLIKTRGQQVTLSCSPISGHRSVSWYQQTPGQGLQFLFEYFSETQRNKGNFPGRFSGRQFSNSRSEMNVSTLELGDSALYLCASSLVGAGPPNTEAFFGQGTRLTVV.

The chain recombines TRBV19 with TRBJ2-7; no clear D. CDR1 is LNHDA and CDR2 is SQIVND in the germline V gene (reference sequence). V lost 3 bases, J lost 7 bases, and 13 bases lay in between. The CDR3 has 13 residues. The CDR3 sequence is CASSILLGREQYF. The CDR3, as DNA: TGTGCCAGTAGTATCCTCCTTGGGCGGGAGCAGTACTTC.

The chain employs TRBV15 and TRBJ2-7; perhaps TRBD1 as D (6 bases). V lost 3 bases to trimming and J lost 12 bases, with 15 bases between them. The CDR3 is 12 residues long. The germline V gene encodes CDR1 LNHNV and CDR2 YYDKDF (reference sequence). The chain's CDR3 is CATSSGGQPGYF. As DNA, the CDR3 is TGTGCCACCAGCAGTGGCGGACAGCCTGGGTACTTC.

The CDR3, as DNA: TGTGCCAGTAGTCCGCGGGGGTCCACGAATGAAAAACTGTTTTTT. Encoded protein: CASSPRGSTNEKLFF. The V gene is TRBV19, the J gene TRBJ1-4; possibly TRBD1 for D (5 bases). The germline V gene encodes CDR1 LNHDA and CDR2 SQIVND (reference sequence). CDR3 length: 15 residues. Trimming cost V 5 bases and J 5 bases, with 15 bases left between them.

V and J are TRBV28 and TRBJ1-2; 10 bases line up with TRBD1. V lost 6 bases, J lost 7 bases, and 8 bases stayed unmatched. CDR1 is MDHEN, CDR2 SYDVKM, per germline. The CDR3 is 14 residues long. In DNA form, the CDR3 reads TGTGCCAGCAGCTATGACAGGGGGCAACCTGGCTACACCTTC. Protein product: CASSYDRGQPGYTF.

V and J are TRBV7-7 and TRBJ2-6; no definite D call. The V gene's germline CDR1 is SSHAT and CDR2 FNYEAQ (reference sequence). The CDR3 is 14 amino acids. Trimming pared 2 bases from V and 0 bases from J, leaving 2 bases between. CDR3 amino acids: CASSLFSGANVLTF. Here the CDR3 DNA reads TGTGCCAGCAGCTTATTCTCTGGGGCCAACGTCCTGACTTTC.

This sequence joins TRBV4-1 and TRBJ2-5; 13 bases are a match to TRBD2. Germline values: CDR1 MGHRA, CDR2 YSYEKL. The CDR3 is 16 amino acids. With V trimmed by 6 bases and J by 4 bases, 8 bases remained unmatched. The CDR3 loop reads CASSIGTSGARETQYF. The CDR3 coding sequence is TGCGCCAGCAGTATCGGGACTAGCGGGGCGCGAGAGACCCAGTACTTC.

This sequence joins TRBV9 and TRBJ1-5, with 10 bases lining up with TRBD1. Germline assignment: CDR1 SGDLS and CDR2 YYNGEE. Unmatched junction bases numbered 9, after V lost 4 bases and J lost 8 bases. There are 15 residues in the CDR3. Here the CDR3 reads CASSPGQGTVKPQHF. For the CDR3, the DNA is TGTGCCAGCAGCCCGGGACAGGGGACGGTAAAGCCCCAGCATTTT.

V and J are TRBV7-2 and TRBJ1-1; no clear D gene. The CDR3 has 12 residues. Between the trimmed V and J ends, which lost 1 base and 10 bases, there was a span of 10 bases. Per the germline V gene, CDR1 is SGHTA and CDR2 is FQGNSA. CDR3 in amino acids: CASSLGVGLAFF. CDR3 nucleotide sequence: TGTGCCAGCAGCTTAGGGGTGGGGTTAGCTTTCTTT.

V and J are TRBV7-2 and TRBJ2-3, with TRBD2 matching over 7 bases. Germline lookup yields CDR1 SGHTA and CDR2 FQGNSA. This CDR3 comprises 16 residues. Trimming cost V 5 bases and J 1 base; bases outside gene matches: 9. In DNA form, the CDR3 reads TGTGCCAGCAGCCCCAGTTGGCTAGCGGGCACAGATACGCAGTATTTT. Amino acid sequence: CASSPSWLAGTDTQYF.

The chain has TRBV6-4 and TRBJ2-3, with D uncertain. Germline CDR1 MRHNA, CDR2 SNTAGT. CDR3 size: 13 residues. Trimming took off 2 bases at V and 1 base at J, with 4 bases between the two ends. The CDR3, as DNA: TGTGCCAGCAGTGACACACGCACAGATACGCAGTATTTT. Translated, it gives CASSDTRTDTQYF.

The rearrangement links TRBV21-1 to TRBJ2-3; no check of the table's D call, TRBD1, against the DNA was made. TRBV21-1 is classified as a pseudogene. The CDR3 runs to 17 residues. The CDR3 protein is CASSKDPAGMIPDTQYF. The CDR3 nucleotides are TGTGCCAGCAGCAAAGATCCAGCAGGTATGATCCCAGATACGCAGTATTTT.

V is TRBV9 and J is TRBJ2-2; D possibly uses TRBD1 or TRBD2 (6 bases each). Trimming removed 1 base from V and 2 bases from J, with 15 bases in between. Germline V lookup: CDR1 SGDLS, CDR2 YYNGEE. This CDR3 spans 17 amino acids. Here the CDR3 DNA reads TGTGCCAGCAGCGTAAGGCCTGGGGGGCGCAACACCGGGGAGCTGTTTTTT. Protein sequence: CASSVRPGGRNTGELFF.

V is TRBV25-1 and J is TRBJ1-1; D is unresolved. V was trimmed by 4 bases and J by 1 base, leaving 16 bases between them. The germline gives CDR1 MGHDK, CDR2 SYGVNS. The CDR3 is 16 amino acids. DNA for the CDR3: TGTGCCAGCAGTGCGGGGTTTGGTTCGGGGAACACTGAAGCTTTCTTT. The encoded protein is CASSAGFGSGNTEAFF. The whole variable domain, filled in from reference TRBV25-1 and TRBJ1-1, reads EADIYQTPRYLVIGTGKKITLECSQTMGHDKMYWYQQDPGMELHLIHYSYGVNSTEKGDLSSESTVSRIRTEHFPLTLESARPSHTSQYLCASSAGFGSGNTEAFFGQGTRLTVV.

The chain couples TRBV25-1 to TRBJ2-7, with TRBD2 identical over 9 bases. The CDR3 covers 13 residues. V gave up 8 bases and J gave up 4 bases; unmatched junction bases: 6. From germline, CDR1 is MGHDK and CDR2 SYGVNS. DNA of the CDR3: TGTGCCAGCGGTGTAGCGGGAGTTTACGAGCAGTACTTC. Protein sequence: CASGVAGVYEQYF.